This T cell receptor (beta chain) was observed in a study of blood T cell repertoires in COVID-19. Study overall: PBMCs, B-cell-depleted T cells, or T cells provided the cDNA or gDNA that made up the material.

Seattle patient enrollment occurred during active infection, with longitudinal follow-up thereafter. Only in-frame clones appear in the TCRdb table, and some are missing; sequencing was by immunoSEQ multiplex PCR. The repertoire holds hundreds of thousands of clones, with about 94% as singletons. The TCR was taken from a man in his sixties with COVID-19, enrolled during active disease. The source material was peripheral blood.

This CDR3 is CASTPRANYGYTF. DNA for the CDR3: TGTGCCAGCACCCCCAGAGCGAACTATGGCTACACCTTC. This chain uses TRBV6-5 with TRBJ1-2, with D unresolved. Germline V gene data show CDR1 as MNHEY and CDR2 as SVGAGI. There are 13 residues in the CDR3. Trimming stripped 7 bases from V and 2 bases from J, with 11 bases between.